Listed below are T cell receptor beta chains from one sample, sequenced in a study of T cells in Graves' hyperthyroidism and ophthalmopathy. Each CDR3 protein gets one entry after TCRdb re-called the multiplex PCR reads with MiXCR. The sample consists of around 600,000 distinct CDR3 sequences, roughly 15% of them appearing once. The material sequenced was blood. The receptor set was obtained from a middle-aged woman with Graves' ophthalmopathy. Both conserved end residues are part of each CDR3. A D gene is named only where the DNA matches it firmly. Expanded clones are given a class, and other clones once, few, many or no size at all.

abundance	j_gene	v_gene	d_gene	CDR3nt	CDR3aa
NA	TRBJ1-5	TRBV15	NA	TGTGCCACCAGCAGAGGGGACTTAGGGGGCAATCAGCCCCAGCATTTT	CATSRGDLGGNQPQHF
few	TRBJ2-1	TRBV6-1	TRBD2	TGTGCCAGCAGCTCCAAGAGCCCGGGGACTAGCGGGAGGTACAATGAGCAGTTCTTC	CASSSKSPGTSGRYNEQFF
few	TRBJ1-4	TRBV10-1	NA	TGCGCCAGCTCCGGCAAGACGGGGACTAATGAAAAACTGTTTTTT	CASSGKTGTNEKLFF
NA	TRBJ2-2	TRBV3-1	TRBD2	TGTGCCAGCACACCGGGGGGAGCGCGGGGAAAGAACACCGGGGAGCTGTTTTTT	CASTPGGARGKNTGELFF
many	TRBJ2-3	TRBV2	NA	TGTGCCAGCAGCTCTAGGACTAGCACAGATACGCAGTATTTT	CASSSRTSTDTQYF
many	TRBJ1-6	TRBV2	NA	TGTGCCAGCAGTGAACTTCGGACGGATGATTCACCCCTCCACTTT	CASSELRTDDSPLHF
few	TRBJ2-7	TRBV6-4	TRBD2	TGTGCCAGCAGCGGGGGACTAGCGGGATTCTACGAGCAGTACTTC	CASSGGLAGFYEQYF
NA	TRBJ1-2	TRBV19	NA	TGTGCCAGTAGTATCCGGGGGCTCGACTATGGCTACACCTTC	CASSIRGLDYGYTF
NA	TRBJ2-1	TRBV5-1	NA	TGCGCCAGCAGCTTGGTAGACCCCGGGGTCGGCGAGCAGTTCTTC	CASSLVDPGVGEQFF
few	TRBJ2-2	TRBV2	TRBD2	TGTGCCAGCAGTGTCGCGGAGCGGGGAACCGGGGAGCTGTTTTTT	CASSVAERGTGELFF
NA	TRBJ1-5	TRBV29-1	NA	TGCAGCGTTGGGGCGGGGGCAGGGGAGCCCCAGCATTTT	CSVGAGAGEPQHF
NA	TRBJ1-6	TRBV7-3	NA	TGTGCCAGCAGCTTAGCGGCAGATGATAATTCACCCCTCCACTTT	CASSLAADDNSPLHF
NA	TRBJ1-2	TRBV2	NA	TGTGCCAGCAGTGAGGCACGAAGCTATGGCTACACCTTC	CASSEARSYGYTF
few	TRBJ2-3	TRBV7-6	TRBD2	TGTGCCAGCAGCCGAAGCGGGGGGTTCCCCAGAGATACGCAGTATTTT	CASSRSGGFPRDTQYF
few	TRBJ2-1	TRBV7-9	NA	TGTGCCAGCAGCCTTATCCCTTGGAACTCGCCTTACAATGAGCAGTTCTTC	CASSLIPWNSPYNEQFF
few	TRBJ1-6	TRBV4-1	NA	TGCGCCAGCAGCCAAGGGGCCAGGGAATCCTATAATTCACCCCTCCACTTT	CASSQGARESYNSPLHF
few	TRBJ2-2	TRBV7-6	TRBD2	TGTGCCAGCAGCTTAGAGAGCGGGAGGGTTAGGAACACCGGGGAGCTGTTTTTT	CASSLESGRVRNTGELFF